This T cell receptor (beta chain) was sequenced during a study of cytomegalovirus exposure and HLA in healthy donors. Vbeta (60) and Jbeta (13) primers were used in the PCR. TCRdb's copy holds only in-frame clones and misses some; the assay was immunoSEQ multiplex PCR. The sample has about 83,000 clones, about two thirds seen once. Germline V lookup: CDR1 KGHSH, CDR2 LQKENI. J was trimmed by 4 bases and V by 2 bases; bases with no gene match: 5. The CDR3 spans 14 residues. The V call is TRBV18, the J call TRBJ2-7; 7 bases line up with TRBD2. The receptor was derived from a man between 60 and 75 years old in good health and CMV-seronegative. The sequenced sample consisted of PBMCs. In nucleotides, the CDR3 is TGTGCCAGCTCACCAGAGACTAGCTCTTACGAGCAGTACTTC. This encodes CASSPETSSYEQYF.